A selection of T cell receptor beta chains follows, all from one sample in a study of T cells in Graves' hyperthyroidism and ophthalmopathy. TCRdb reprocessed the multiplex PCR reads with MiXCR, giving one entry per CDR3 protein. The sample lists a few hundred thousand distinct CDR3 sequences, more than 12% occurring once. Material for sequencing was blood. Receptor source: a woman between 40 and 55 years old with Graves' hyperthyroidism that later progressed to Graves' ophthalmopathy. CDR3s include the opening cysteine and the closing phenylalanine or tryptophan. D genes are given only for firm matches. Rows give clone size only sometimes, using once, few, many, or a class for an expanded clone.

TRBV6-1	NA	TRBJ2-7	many	CASSQPQWVSGVHPRLIYEQYF	TGTGCCAGCAGCCAACCCCAGTGGGTTAGCGGAGTACACCCCCGCCTCATCTACGAGCAGTACTTC
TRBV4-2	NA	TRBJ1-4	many	CASSQDRADLNDELFF	TGTGCCAGCAGCCAAGATCGTGCAGATCTTAATGATGAACTGTTTTTT
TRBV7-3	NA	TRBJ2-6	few	CASSGDRLGANVLTF	TGTGCCAGCAGCGGAGACAGGCTCGGGGCCAACGTCCTGACTTTC
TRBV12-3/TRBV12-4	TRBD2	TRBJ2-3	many	CASSFPFGGRGTDTQYF	TGTGCCAGCAGTTTCCCTTTTGGCGGGAGGGGTACAGATACGCAGTATTTT
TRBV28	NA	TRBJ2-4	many	CASSLFGHSKNIQYF	TGTGCCAGCAGTTTATTTGGACACAGCAAAAACATTCAGTACTTC
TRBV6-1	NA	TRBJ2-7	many	CASSAARYNEQYF	TGTGCCAGCAGTGCCGCGAGATATAACGAGCAGTACTTC
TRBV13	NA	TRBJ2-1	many	CASSPRRGDEQFF	TGTGCCAGTAGTCCCCGAAGGGGTGATGAGCAGTTCTTC
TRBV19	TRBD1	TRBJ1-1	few	CASNRGNTEAFF	TGTGCCAGTAACAGGGGGAACACTGAAGCTTTCTTT
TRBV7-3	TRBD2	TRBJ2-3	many	CASSFLAGGYGTDTQYF	TGTGCCAGCAGCTTCCTAGCGGGAGGGTACGGCACAGATACGCAGTATTTT
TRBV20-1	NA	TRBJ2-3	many	CSASREPPSDSTDTQYF	TGCAGTGCTAGCCGGGAGCCGCCTTCAGATAGCACAGATACGCAGTATTTT
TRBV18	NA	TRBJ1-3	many	CASSPPGRNTIYF	TGTGCCAGCTCACCACCGGGGAGAAACACCATATATTTT
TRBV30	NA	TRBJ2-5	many	CAWSVSPKGETQYF	TGTGCCTGGAGTGTGTCCCCCAAGGGAGAGACCCAGTACTTC
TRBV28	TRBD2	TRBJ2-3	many	CASSFLAGGSTDTQYF	TGTGCCAGCAGTTTCCTAGCGGGAGGTAGCACAGATACGCAGTATTTT
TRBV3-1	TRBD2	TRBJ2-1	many	CASSQDGSGRALNEQFF	TGTGCCAGCAGCCAAGATGGTAGCGGGAGGGCCCTCAATGAGCAGTTCTTC
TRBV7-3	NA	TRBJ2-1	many	CASSPWEGPYNEQFF	TGTGCCAGCAGCCCCTGGGAAGGTCCCTACAATGAGCAGTTCTTC
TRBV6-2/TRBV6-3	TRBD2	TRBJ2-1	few	CASRRSKTSGFYNEQFF	TGTGCCAGCAGGAGGTCGAAGACTAGCGGGTTTTACAATGAGCAGTTCTTC
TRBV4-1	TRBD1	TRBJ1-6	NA	CASSQEQGRISPLHF	TGCGCCAGCAGCCAAGAACAGGGGCGGATTTCACCCCTCCACTTT